The 20 T cell receptor beta chains reported below all come from one sample, sequenced in a study of persistence of HIV-infected CD4 T cells. This was the immunoSEQ version 4 assay in survey mode. Produced via immunoSEQ multiplex PCR; TCRdb's table is partial and in-frame only. Counted here are about 7,000 clones, 79% occurring once; the ten biggest clones make up approximately 70%. The antigens these receptors bind are not known. Lysates of CMV-infected fibroblasts at 10 ug/mL stimulated these cells. Sorting of responding CD4+ T cells relied on upregulated CD40 ligand together with CD69. The specimen comprised CD4+ T cells sorted from PBMCs after roughly 19-hour stimulation, sampled from a patient who received antiretroviral therapy. The receptors shown here come from an adult woman with HIV who was CMV-seropositive.

This clone occurred once. The J gene is TRBJ2-2, the V gene TRBV4-2; D may be TRBD2 (5 bases). Germline CDR1 reads LGHNA; CDR2 reads YNFKEQ. The CDR3 extends over 14 amino acids. V shed 0 bases and J shed 5 bases, with 7 bases lying between them. For the CDR3, the DNA is TGTGCCAGCAGCCAAGAACCGGGGACCGGGGAGCTGTTTTTT. Translation gives CASSQEPGTGELFF.

This rearrangement joins TRBV6-5 to TRBJ1-1, with D possibly matching TRBD1 (5 bases). Per germline, CDR1 MNHEY and CDR2 SVGAGI. The CDR3 has 14 residues. With 6 bases removed from V and 3 bases from J, the gap between germline ends came to 14 bases. The CDR3 reads CASSQTGTYTEAFF. In DNA, the CDR3 is TGTGCCAGCAGCCAAACCGGGACCTACACTGAAGCTTTCTTT.

The chain has TRBV24-1 and TRBJ2-7; TRBD1 aligns across 9 bases. The CDR3 is 14 residues long. V shed 6 bases and J 4 bases; nucleotides not matched to a gene: 6. Germline V gene lookup returns CDR1 KGHDR and CDR2 SFDVKD. The CDR3 sequence is CATSPGQGFYEQYF. As DNA, the CDR3 is TGTGCCACCAGTCCGGGACAGGGCTTTTACGAGCAGTACTTC.

This chain connects TRBV2 to TRBJ1-6; D may be TRBD1 (6 bases). CDR3 length: 13 amino acids. Germline V gene lookup returns CDR1 SNHLY and CDR2 FYNNEI. The V gene lost 7 bases and the J gene lost 10 bases, with 14 bases spanning the gap. The CDR3 nucleotides read TGTGCCAGCATCATAGGCAGGGGCTCACCCCTCCACTTT. Its protein is CASIIGRGSPLHF.

This chain joins TRBV5-1 and TRBJ1-1, with D possibly matching TRBD1 (6 bases). In germline, CDR1 is SGHRS, CDR2 YFSETQ. Trimming left V 4 bases short and J 0 bases short, with 13 bases between. CDR3 length: 15 amino acids. The CDR3 spells CASSINRALNTEAFF. The CDR3 DNA reads as TGCGCCAGCAGCATAAACAGGGCTTTGAACACTGAAGCTTTCTTT.

The V gene is TRBV5-5, the J gene TRBJ2-7; D may be TRBD1 (6 bases). Trimming took 4 bases from V and 0 from J, leaving 14 bases between them. The CDR3 consists of 15 residues. Per germline, CDR1 SGHKS and CDR2 YYEKEE (reference sequence). The CDR3 loop is CASSHTTGNSYEQYF. The CDR3 DNA reads as TGTGCCAGCAGCCATACCACAGGGAACTCCTACGAGCAGTACTTC.

V is TRBV6-5 and J is TRBJ2-1; 10 nucleotides match TRBD1. J gave up 9 bases and V 0 bases, and 8 bases lay outside the gene matches. The CDR3 consists of 16 residues. Germline V gene sequence: CDR1 MNHEY, CDR2 SVGAGI. CDR3: CASSYSTGGGKGEQFF. CDR3 nucleotides: TGTGCCAGCAGTTACTCGACAGGGGGCGGTAAAGGTGAGCAGTTCTTC.

This chain connects TRBV24-1 to TRBJ2-3; D is unclear. Germline values: CDR1 KGHDR, CDR2 SFDVKD. V was trimmed by 5 bases and J by 2 bases, leaving 4 bases between them. The length of the CDR3 is 12 residues. Written as DNA, the CDR3 is TGTGCCACCAGTGCAGTCACAGATACGCAGTATTTT. Its translation is CATSAVTDTQYF.

The chain couples TRBV2 to TRBJ1-1, with D tentatively TRBD1 (6 bases). The length of the CDR3 is 13 residues. V lost 6 bases, J lost 6 bases, and 14 bases lay in between. The germline V gene encodes CDR1 SNHLY and CDR2 FYNNEI. The CDR3 protein is CASSSGTFPEAFF. The CDR3 DNA reads as TGTGCCAGCAGCTCCGGGACATTTCCTGAAGCTTTCTTT.

This clone was counted between two and nine times. J is TRBJ1-1 and V is TRBV3-1 (or the pseudogene TRBV3-2); D possibly corresponds to TRBD1 (5 bases). With 3 bases removed from V and 0 bases from J, the gap between germline ends came to 8 bases. Per the germline V gene, CDR1 is LGHDT and CDR2 is YNNKEL (reference sequence). The CDR3 sequence is 14 residues long. The CDR3 sequence is CASSHGHLNTEAFF. The CDR3, as DNA: TGTGCCAGCAGCCACGGACACTTGAACACTGAAGCTTTCTTT.

The V and J genes are TRBV6-2 or TRBV6-3 and TRBJ1-2; D gene ambiguous. Germline assignment: CDR1 MNHEY and CDR2 SVGEGT. The CDR3 spans 13 residues. Trimming took off 0 bases at V and 7 bases at J, with 9 bases between the two ends. The CDR3, as DNA: TGTGCCAGCAGTTACTCGGGCAGGCCTGGCTACACCTTC. This translates into CASSYSGRPGYTF.

The V and J genes are TRBV27 and TRBJ2-5, with 11 nucleotides matching TRBD1. Looked up from germline, CDR1 is MNHEY and CDR2 is SMNVEV (reference sequence). After removal of 5 bases from V and 2 bases from J, the junction contained 4 bases not matched to a gene. The CDR3 totals 15 residues. The CDR3 region has the DNA TGTGCCAGCAGTCCCGGACAGGGGGCTCAAGAGACCCAGTACTTC. It is translated as CASSPGQGAQETQYF.

The chain couples TRBV2 to TRBJ2-7; the D gene is possibly TRBD2 (7 bases). The germline V gene has CDR1 SNHLY and CDR2 FYNNEI. This CDR3 contains 15 residues. With 4 bases removed from V and 2 bases from J, the gap between germline ends came to 15 bases. The DNA of the CDR3 is TGTGCCAGCAGTGCTTGGGGAGGGGGGGCCTACGAGCAGTACTTC. Translating it yields CASSAWGGGAYEQYF.

The chain carries TRBV27 and TRBJ2-3; TRBD1 aligns across 8 bases. The CDR3 spans 14 residues. Germline lookup yields CDR1 MNHEY and CDR2 SMNVEV (reference sequence). V was pared by 4 bases and J by 3 bases, with 3 bases of the junction left unmatched. The CDR3 region is CASSSRQGTDTQYF. Here the CDR3 DNA reads TGTGCCAGCAGTTCGCGACAGGGGACAGATACGCAGTATTTT.

This clone was counted once. This sequence joins TRBV27 and TRBJ2-7; D might be TRBD1 (5 bases). The CDR3 runs 13 residues. The V gene's germline CDR1 is MNHEY and CDR2 SMNVEV (reference sequence). Between the trimmed V and J ends, which lost 4 bases and 3 bases, there was a span of 10 bases. CDR3 protein: CASSYRSHYEQYF. CDR3 DNA: TGTGCCAGCAGTTACAGGAGCCACTACGAGCAGTACTTC.

The chain recombines TRBV28 with TRBJ2-3; TRBD1 matches 9 bases. The CDR3 length is 15 residues. Germline values: CDR1 MDHEN, CDR2 SYDVKM. V shed 7 bases and J 1 base; nucleotides not matched to a gene: 6. The CDR3 DNA reads as TGTGCCAGCATCATGGGGGACAGGGGCACAGATACGCAGTATTTT. Amino acids: CASIMGDRGTDTQYF.

The chain uses TRBV5-4 and TRBJ1-2, with D possibly being TRBD1 (6 bases). Germline assignment: CDR1 SGHNT and CDR2 YYREEE (reference sequence). V was cut by 0 bases and J by 4 bases, with 16 bases left in between. There are 16 residues in the CDR3. Here the CDR3 reads CASSLAGGQRSYGYTF. In DNA form, the CDR3 reads TGTGCCAGCAGCTTGGCGGGGGGGCAGCGGAGCTATGGCTACACCTTC.

The chain joins TRBV5-1 to TRBJ2-7, with 8 bases aligning to TRBD2. The CDR3 contains 14 residues. Per germline, CDR1 SGHRS and CDR2 YFSETQ. Trimming at V came to 6 bases and at J to 7 bases, leaving 12 bases not matched to a gene. DNA of the CDR3: TGCGCCAGCAAGGGGACGGGAGGGGGTCTGGAGCAGTACTTC. It codes for CASKGTGGGLEQYF.

The rearrangement joins TRBV20-1 to TRBJ1-5; D is undetermined. CDR1 and CDR2 (germline): DFQATT, SNEGSKA (reference sequence). Trimming took 4 bases from V and 11 from J, leaving 9 bases between them. The CDR3 sequence is 10 residues long. The CDR3 coding sequence is TGCAGTGCTACCCATTCTGCCCAGCATTTT. Encoded protein: CSATHSAQHF.

This clone was detected only a few times. The chain joins TRBV7-2 to TRBJ2-2; D might be TRBD2 (5 bases). CDR1 is SGHTA and CDR2 is FQGNSA in the germline V gene. This CDR3 contains 15 residues. The V end lost 1 base, the J end lost 1 base, and 7 bases lay between the germline ends. The CDR3 DNA reads TGTGCCAGCAGCTTAGTTCGGGGGAACACCGGGGAGCTGTTTTTT. It is translated as CASSLVRGNTGELFF.